This T cell receptor (beta chain) was retrieved from a study of T-cell reconstitution after alpha-beta-depleted transplantation in children. Findings and caveats of the study: Diversity of TCRbeta at day 60 was high in some patients, arising from surviving recipient T cells and thymic progenitors. T-cell counts and diversity at one year following transplant were attributed mainly to newly produced T cells.

Trimming took off 1 base at V and 7 bases at J, with 14 bases between the two ends. CDR1 is MDHEN, CDR2 SYDVKM, per germline. This CDR3 is built from 16 residues. Unique molecular identifiers were incorporated when the TCRbeta library was constructed. Using its own MiXCR run on the PCR reads, TCRdb lists one record per CDR3 protein. The sample holds over 80,000 distinct CDR3 sequences, 20% to 30% seen once. This clonotype has more than one count but fewer than ten. The antigen is unknown. The TCR originated in a boy younger than 10 with acute lymphoblastic leukemia, due to receive a stem cell transplant. The sample was PBMCs, taken before TCRalphabeta/CD19-depleted stem cell transplant. The V and J genes are TRBV28 and TRBJ1-6; possible D gene TRBD1, 5 bases. The DNA for the CDR3 is TGTGCCAGCAGTTTATTCAACTGGGGCGGGAATTCACCCCTCCACTTT. As protein: CASSLFNWGGNSPLHF.